This T cell receptor (beta chain) was profiled in a study of kidney transplant recipient with SARS-CoV-2 infection. This clonotype appeared a single time. At one end the junction does not follow the germline gene, possibly because of a read error. MiXCR, run by TCRdb on the reads, gives a single entry per CDR3 protein. The data show roughly 230,000 distinct CDR3 sequences, with 29% seen just once and under 9.5% held by the top ten. The material was a blood sample, obtained at baseline and on roughly day 110 from a kidney transplant recipient. The TCR comes from a male patient in his thirties who had COVID-19 and was a kidney transplant recipient. T cells may partly derive from the graft donor.

CDR3 DNA: TGTACCAGCTCACCTCCCGGGACTAGCGGATACAATGAGCAGTCCTTC. It encodes CTSSPPGTSGYNEQSF. The chain employs TRBV18 and TRBJ2-1, with 11 bases fitting TRBD2. CDR3 length: 16 residues. CDR1 KGHSH and CDR2 LQKENI come from the germline V gene. Complete variable domain (other parts from reference TRBV18 and TRBJ2-1): NAGVMQNPRHLVRRRGQEARLRCSPMKGHSHVYWYRQLPEEGLKFMVYLQKENIIDESGMPKERFSAEFPKEGPSILRIQQVVRGDSAAYFCTSSPPGTSGYNEQSFGPGTRLTVL.